This T cell receptor beta chain derives from a study of regulatory and conventional T cells in RAG deficiency (dated by TCRdb to between 2016 and 2019). Regarding the research as a whole: To compare the diversity and composition of the repertoires of Treg, conventional CD4+ and CD8+ T cells between RAG-deficient patients and healthy controls, the study applied high-throughput TCR beta sequencing. Study-wide findings and limitations: All patient T-cell subsets had shorter CDR3 lengths; Omenn syndrome patients showed >75% Treg-Tconv repertoire overlap at nucleotide and amino acid level. Sorted CD25-high CD127-low cells from Omenn syndrome patients may represent peripherally activated cells rather than bona fide Treg cells. Compared with control T-cell subpopulations, the RAG-deficient patients had markedly lower Shannon entropy and higher Simpson indices. For some subjects, some analyses of T-cell subsets were not performed. In Omenn syndrome and CID/AS patients compared with controls, about 90-fold fewer unique TCR beta sequences were detected from Treg cells, versus approximately 10-fold fewer for other subsets.

Its CDR3 holds 15 amino acids, cysteine through phenylalanine. The sequence is cut down to CDR3 DNA, 45 bases in frame from base 1. Sequences SGDLS (CDR1) and YYNGEE (CDR2) are obtained from the germline V gene. For this chain, trimming is 0 bases at the V end and 0 bases at the J end, and the number of junction bases without a gene match is 3. Library creation used the immunoSEQ multiplex PCR assay. Genomic DNA from the sorted T-cell subsets was used to amplify rearranged TCR beta chain products, which were then sequenced. The original pipeline was this. Repertoire diversity of productive TCR beta rearrangements was quantified using Shannon entropy and Simpson indices. To gauge clonal expansion, the frequencies of the 100 most abundant productive TCR beta clonotypes among total reads were added together. A self-reactivity index based on amino acid usage at CDR3beta positions 6 and 7 was applied to the TRB repertoires. Repertoire analyses used two-way ANOVA; flow cytometric analyses used Student t or Mann-Whitney tests. Here the immuneACCESS table is served through TCRdb, limited to in-frame sequences with V and J called. Missing clones are a known gap in these copies; in checked studies unresolved V genes cover under half, and the rest lacks a known reason. V, J and clone size reflect that table, while D and trimming were determined from the DNA. For this sample the table gives roughly 29,000 clones, of which about 95% were detected only once. Clones ranked in the top ten supply under 0.2% of the sample.

Comments on this clone: The antigen it recognizes is unknown. Base qualities are not at hand, and no much larger clone is one base apart.

Before genomic DNA extraction, conventional CD4+ T cells were isolated from blood as CD25-low CD127-high cells. Repertoire analyses used fewer than ten healthy control donors as the comparison group. The same sample was also studied in work on regulatory T cells. As the second paper documents: The multiplex PCR relied on 52 forward TRBV primers and 13 reverse TRBJ primers, and amplification bias was corrected through assay-based and computational methods. Repertoires from patients had restricted unique TRB V-J pairs and skewed V and J gene usage, with the strongest effect in regulatory T cells. T-cell receptor beta repertoires of sorted regulatory, conventional CD4+ and CD8+ T cells were compared between CD3G-deficient patients and healthy controls. Ficoll density separation was used to isolate peripheral blood mononuclear cells. Rearranged TRB loci were amplified from genomic DNA by multiplex PCR within the immunoSEQ assay. Sequencing of the TRB amplicons was done on an Illumina HiSeq platform. Raw sequences were error-filtered and aligned to reference gene sequences by custom algorithms, then analyzed with the immunoSEQ online tools. Productive and nonproductive TRB rearrangement frequencies were evaluated among both unique and total sequences. Group comparisons used t tests, Mann-Whitney tests or two-way ANOVA run in Prism software.

The TCR sequence derives from a human donor in good health. The rearrangement combines TRBV9 with TRBJ2-7, and 7 junctional nucleotides match TRBD1. Sequencing used CD25- CD4+ T cells sorted from blood. The CDR3 is CASSVEGASSYEQYF. The DNA sequence follows: TGTGCCAGCAGCGTAGAGGGGGCTAGCTCCTACGAGCAGTACTTC.